This T cell receptor beta chain was identified in a study of T-cell reconstitution after alpha-beta-depleted transplantation in children. This clonotype was counted a few times. The TCRbeta library incorporated unique molecular identifiers. TCRdb independently ran MiXCR on the PCR reads; one entry per CDR3 protein. The table lists some 220,000 distinct CDR3 sequences, roughly 10% of them singletons, with less than 8% in the top ten. Sequenced material: PBMCs from the stem cell graft donor, taken from the stem cell graft. The clonotype was recovered from a human donor who donated a stem cell graft to a child with acute lymphoblastic leukemia.

The CDR3 DNA is TGCAGTGCCAACTCCGGGACAGGGGGCCTCTATGGCTACACCTTC. Translated, it gives CSANSGTGGLYGYTF. This chain uses TRBV20-1 with TRBJ1-2, with TRBD1 matching 12 bases. The CDR3 contains 15 residues. Per the germline V gene, CDR1 is DFQATT and CDR2 is SNEGSKA (reference sequence). J gave up 4 bases and V 6 bases, and 9 bases lay outside the gene matches.